What follows are 23 T cell receptor beta chains derived from one specimen sequenced in a study of cytomegalovirus exposure and HLA in healthy donors. PCR primers comprised 60 Vbeta and 13 Jbeta primers. Measured with immunoSEQ multiplex PCR; TCRdb has only the in-frame clones, and not every one. The sample data list around 48,000 clones. Input material: PBMCs. These receptors were taken from a female donor in good health and CMV-seronegative.

The rearrangement links TRBV18 to TRBJ2-1; D is possibly TRBD1 (5 bases). Looked up from germline, CDR1 is KGHSH and CDR2 is LQKENI. Trimming took off 6 bases at V and 3 bases at J, with 15 bases between the two ends. The length of the CDR3 is 15 residues. CDR3 region: CASSNQKGIYNEQFF. The CDR3 coding sequence is TGTGCCAGCTCGAACCAAAAGGGGATCTACAATGAGCAGTTCTTC.

V is TRBV9 and J is TRBJ2-7; 8 bases line up with TRBD1. The J segment lost 5 bases and the V segment lost 0 bases, leaving 10 bases of the junction unmatched. This CDR3 is 16 amino acids long. Looked up from germline, CDR1 is SGDLS and CDR2 is YYNGEE. The CDR3 loop reads CASSVEAAAGGDEQYF. CDR3 in DNA: TGTGCCAGCAGCGTAGAAGCCGCGGCAGGGGGCGACGAGCAGTACTTC.

The genes are TRBV5-1 and TRBJ1-6, with D unclear. Germline V gene data show CDR1 as SGHRS and CDR2 as YFSETQ. The V gene lost 0 bases and the J gene lost 6 bases, with 7 bases spanning the gap. The CDR3 runs 14 residues. For the CDR3, the DNA is TGCGCCAGCAGCTTGGAGGCAGGTAATTCACCCCTCCACTTT. This gives the protein CASSLEAGNSPLHF.

The chain employs TRBV5-6 and TRBJ1-1, with D unclear. This CDR3 region has 13 residues. Germline assignment: CDR1 SGHDT and CDR2 YYEEEE. V lost 4 bases and J lost 6, with 13 bases in between. The CDR3 region is CASSRPGLSEAFF. CDR3 DNA sequence: TGTGCCAGCAGCCGTCCGGGTCTTTCTGAAGCTTTCTTT. The full variable domain, in which reference TRBV5-6 and TRBJ1-1 provide the parts outside the CDR3, is DAGVTQSPTHLIKTRGQQVTLRCSPKSGHDTVSWYQQALGQGPQFIFQYYEEEERQRGNFPDRFSGHQFPNYSSELNVNALLLGDSALYLCASSRPGLSEAFFGQGTRLTVV.

V is TRBV5-1 and J is TRBJ1-2; 8 bases match TRBD1. Germline V lookup: CDR1 SGHRS, CDR2 YFSETQ. Germline trimming cut 1 base from V and 2 bases from J; bases unmatched to any gene: 1. The CDR3 runs to 14 residues. CDR3 loop: CASSLTGGNYGYTF. In DNA form, the CDR3 reads TGCGCCAGCAGCTTGACAGGGGGGAACTATGGCTACACCTTC.

The CDR3 reads CASSDHGGHIQRGYTF. CDR3 DNA sequence: TGTGCCAGCAGTGACCACGGGGGGCATATTCAACGTGGCTACACCTTC. The gene calls are TRBV25-1 and TRBJ1-2, with D possibly being TRBD1 (6 bases). Germline V lookup: CDR1 MGHDK, CDR2 SYGVNS. The CDR3 has 16 residues. V lost 3 bases, J lost 7 bases, and 21 bases lay in between.

This chain uses TRBV28 with TRBJ1-1; D ambiguous. V lost 7 bases to trimming and J lost 8 bases, with 14 bases between them. The germline CDR1 and CDR2 sequences are MDHEN and SYDVKM. The length of the CDR3 is 12 residues. CDR3 bases: TGTGCCAGCAATAGTCGTGGCGGCGAAGCTTTCTTT. Translation: CASNSRGGEAFF.

This chain connects TRBV7-6 to TRBJ2-5, with D tentatively TRBD2 (5 bases). V gave up 2 bases and J gave up 5 bases, with 9 bases separating them. The length of the CDR3 is 13 residues. Germline CDR1 is SGHVS and CDR2 is FNYEAQ. As DNA, the CDR3 is TGTGCCAGCAGCTTACGTCGGGGTGAGACCCAGTACTTC. Encoded protein: CASSLRRGETQYF.

This chain connects TRBV4-3 to TRBJ2-2; perhaps TRBD2 as D (6 bases). V was cut by 0 bases and J by 0 bases, with 11 bases left in between. CDR1 is LGHNA and CDR2 is YSLEER in the germline V gene. The CDR3 extends over 17 amino acids. In DNA, the CDR3 is TGCGCCAGCAGCCAAGATGGGAGGCACACGAACACCGGGGAGCTGTTTTTT. Protein sequence: CASSQDGRHTNTGELFF.

This chain uses TRBV30 with TRBJ2-7; no firm D call. V gave up 3 bases and J gave up 2 bases, with 11 bases separating them. This CDR3 is 13 amino acids long. CDR1 and CDR2 (germline): GTSNPN, SVGIG (reference sequence). CDR3: CAWSLVSAYEQYF. Written as DNA, the CDR3 is TGTGCCTGGAGCTTAGTAAGCGCCTACGAGCAGTACTTC.

CDR3 sequence (DNA): TGTGCCTGGGCTCCAGGGGTGAACACTGAAGCTTTCTTT. Encoded protein: CAWAPGVNTEAFF. The chain uses TRBV30 and TRBJ1-1; TRBD1 is a possible D gene (6 bases). Trimming removed 5 bases from V and 0 bases from J, with 10 bases in between. Germline CDR1 reads GTSNPN; CDR2 reads SVGIG (reference sequence). The CDR3 runs 13 residues.

The gene calls are TRBV5-6 and TRBJ1-2, with TRBD1 matching over 7 bases. The germline V gene encodes CDR1 SGHDT and CDR2 YYEEEE. After removal of 4 bases from V and 8 bases from J, the junction contained 8 bases not matched to a gene. This CDR3 has 13 amino acids. The CDR3 spells CASSPAAGGGYTF. The CDR3 DNA is TGTGCCAGCAGCCCTGCGGCAGGGGGAGGCTACACCTTC.

This chain connects TRBV6-1 to TRBJ1-2; TRBD1 agrees at 8 bases. CDR1 and CDR2 from the germline V gene are MNHNS and SASEGT. Trimming removed 4 bases from V and 7 bases from J; junction bases left unmatched: 11. The CDR3 extends over 15 amino acids. This CDR3 reads CASSAEQGVTSGYTF. The CDR3 bases are TGTGCCAGCAGTGCCGAACAGGGGGTAACGAGTGGCTACACCTTC.

This chain links TRBV19 with TRBJ2-5; 11 bases are shared with TRBD2. Trimming at V came to 4 bases and at J to 4 bases, leaving 5 bases not matched to a gene. This CDR3 comprises 15 residues. Germline V CDR1 and CDR2: LNHDA, SQIVND (reference sequence). The CDR3, as DNA: TGTGCCAGTAGTAGCGGAGGGACTAGCGGAGAGACCCAGTACTTC. This encodes CASSSGGTSGETQYF. Based on the CDR3 plus reference TRBV19 and TRBJ2-5, the full variable domain is DGGITQSPKYLFRKEGQNVTLSCEQNLNHDAMYWYRQDPGQGLRLIYYSQIVNDFQKGDIAEGYSVSREKKESFPLTVTSAQKNPTAFYLCASSSGGTSGETQYFGPGTRLLVL.

The rearrangement uses TRBV9 and TRBJ1-1, with no clear D. The CDR3 spans 16 residues. The ends were cut back, 4 bases at V and 6 bases at J, with 22 bases in the middle. Germline V CDR1 and CDR2: SGDLS, YYNGEE. CDR3 sequence: CASSSSRGEGRSEAFF. In DNA, the CDR3 is TGTGCCAGCAGCTCATCTCGGGGTGAGGGTCGGTCTGAAGCTTTCTTT.

The chain joins TRBV7-9 to TRBJ1-2; TRBD1 agrees at 8 bases. The CDR3 contains 15 residues. CDR1 and CDR2 (germline): SEHNR, FQNEAQ (reference sequence). V shed 6 bases, J shed 8 bases, and the junction held 14 bases outside the gene matches. CDR3 DNA sequence: TGTGCCAGCAGTCCTGACAGGGGCCTCCTTCGAGGCTACACCTTC. Its translation: CASSPDRGLLRGYTF.

V is TRBV5-1 and J is TRBJ2-2; D is uncertain. CDR3 size: 13 residues. The V and J ends lost 3 bases and 5 bases respectively, with 8 bases between them. Germline loops: CDR1 SGHRS, CDR2 YFSETQ. CDR3 coding DNA: TGCGCCAGCAGCTCCCCCGGGACCGGGGAGCTGTTTTTT. Translation: CASSSPGTGELFF. The complete variable domain, with remaining parts taken from reference TRBV5-1 and TRBJ2-2, reads KAGVTQTPRYLIKTRGQQVTLSCSPISGHRSVSWYQQTPGQGLQFLFEYFSETQRNKGNFPGRFSGRQFSNSRSEMNVSTLELGDSALYLCASSSPGTGELFFGEGSRLTVL.

CDR3 sequence: CASIRSWAGPNEQYF. CDR3 nucleotides: TGTGCCAGCATAAGGTCGTGGGCAGGGCCAAACGAGCAGTACTTC. This chain links TRBV6-1 with TRBJ2-7; possibly TRBD1 for D (5 bases). Trimming took off 7 bases at V and 5 bases at J, with 21 bases between the two ends. The CDR3 consists of 15 residues. The germline gives CDR1 MNHNS, CDR2 SASEGT.

The genes are TRBV5-1 and TRBJ2-7; a weak D match, TRBD1 (6 bases). CDR3 length: 16 residues. CDR1 is SGHRS and CDR2 is YFSETQ in the germline V gene. Trimming stripped 4 bases from V and 0 bases from J, with 17 bases between. DNA for the CDR3: TGCGCCAGCAGCCGCTACTTCCAGGGGAGCTCCTACGAGCAGTACTTC. Amino acid sequence: CASSRYFQGSSYEQYF.

This sequence joins TRBV7-8 and TRBJ1-1, with 10 nucleotides matching TRBD1. CDR1 is SGHVS, CDR2 FQNEAQ, per germline. The CDR3 length is 15 residues. V lost 4 bases, J lost 6 bases, and 8 bases stayed unmatched. CDR3 in DNA: TGTGCCAGCAGCTACCGGGACAGGGGACATGCTGAAGCTTTCTTT. Its protein product is CASSYRDRGHAEAFF.

The V and J genes are TRBV18 and TRBJ2-5; the D gene is possibly TRBD1 (6 bases). Germline CDR1 is KGHSH and CDR2 is LQKENI. The CDR3 is 15 residues long. V was shortened by 3 bases and J by 5 bases, with 16 bases between the two germline ends. CDR3 loop: CASSPMTGDRETQYF. CDR3 bases: TGTGCCAGCTCACCGATGACAGGAGATAGGGAGACCCAGTACTTC.

CDR3 sequence: CASRASGTGANEQFF. The CDR3 DNA reads TGCGCCAGCAGGGCTTCCGGGACAGGGGCCAATGAGCAGTTCTTC. The genes are TRBV5-1 and TRBJ2-1; 10 nucleotides align to TRBD1. The J segment lost 6 bases and the V segment lost 5 bases, leaving 8 bases of the junction unmatched. This CDR3 is built from 15 residues. Looked up from germline, CDR1 is SGHRS and CDR2 is YFSETQ.

The V gene is TRBV2, the J gene TRBJ2-1; 8 nucleotides agree with TRBD1. After removal of 6 bases from V and 0 bases from J, the junction contained 4 bases not matched to a gene. The germline V gene encodes CDR1 SNHLY and CDR2 FYNNEI. This CDR3 is built from 15 residues. The DNA of the CDR3 is TGTGCCAGCAGCCCCGGGACAGGCTCCTACAATGAGCAGTTCTTC. It yields the protein CASSPGTGSYNEQFF.